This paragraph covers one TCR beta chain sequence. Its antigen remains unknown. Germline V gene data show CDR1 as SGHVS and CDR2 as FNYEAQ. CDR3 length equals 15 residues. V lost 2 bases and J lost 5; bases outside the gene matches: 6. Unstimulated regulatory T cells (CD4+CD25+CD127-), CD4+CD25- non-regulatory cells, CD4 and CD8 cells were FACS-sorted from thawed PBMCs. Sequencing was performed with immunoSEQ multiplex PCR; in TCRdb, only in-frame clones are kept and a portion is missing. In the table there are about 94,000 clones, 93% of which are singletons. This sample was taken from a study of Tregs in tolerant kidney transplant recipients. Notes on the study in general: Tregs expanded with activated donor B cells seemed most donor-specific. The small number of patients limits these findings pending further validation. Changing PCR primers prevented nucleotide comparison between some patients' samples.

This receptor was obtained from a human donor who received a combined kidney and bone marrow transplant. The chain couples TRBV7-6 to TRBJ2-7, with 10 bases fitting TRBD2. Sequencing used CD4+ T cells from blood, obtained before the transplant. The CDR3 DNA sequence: TGTGCCAGCAGCTTAATTTCCGGACTAGCGGACGAGCAGTACTTC. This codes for CASSLISGLADEQYF.